This T cell receptor (beta chain) was sequenced during a study of blood T cell repertoires in COVID-19. The wider study: The study drew acute and convalescent COVID-19 samples from the United States, Italy and Spain.

A single count supports this clone. The protocol was immunoSEQ multiplex PCR, while the TCRdb copy is restricted to in-frame clones and leaves out a portion. This sample has about 280,000 clones; around 86% occur once, and the top ten carry roughly 0.96%. The length of the CDR3 is 15 residues. The germline CDR1 and CDR2 sequences are MNHEY and SMNVEV (reference sequence). The germline V and J ends were trimmed by 3 bases and 0 bases, with 12 bases remaining between them. This chain uses TRBV27 with TRBJ2-7, with D maybe TRBD2 (6 bases). The source material was peripheral blood. The clonotype originates from a woman aged 40 to 55 who had recovered from COVID-19. The CDR3 protein is CASSLYGTPSYEQYF. The CDR3 DNA reads as TGTGCCAGCAGTTTGTATGGGACTCCCTCCTACGAGCAGTACTTC.